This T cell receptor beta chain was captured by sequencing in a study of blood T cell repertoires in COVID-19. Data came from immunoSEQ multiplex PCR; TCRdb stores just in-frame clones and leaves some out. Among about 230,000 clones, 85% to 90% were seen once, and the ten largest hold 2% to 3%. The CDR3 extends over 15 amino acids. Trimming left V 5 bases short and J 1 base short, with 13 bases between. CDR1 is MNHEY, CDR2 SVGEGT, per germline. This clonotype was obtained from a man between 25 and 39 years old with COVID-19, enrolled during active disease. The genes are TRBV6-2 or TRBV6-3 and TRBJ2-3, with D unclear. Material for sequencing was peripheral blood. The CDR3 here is CASSHRSSGTDTQYF. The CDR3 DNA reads TGTGCCAGCAGTCACCGGTCCAGCGGCACAGATACGCAGTATTTT.